This is a list of T cell receptor beta chains from one sample in a study of blood T cell repertoires in COVID-19. The assay was immunoSEQ multiplex PCR, and TCRdb's table has in-frame clones only and misses some. The data hold about 39,000 clones, with roughly nine tenths observed a single time. Sequencing was done on a sample of peripheral blood. These receptors came from a man between 45 and 60 years old with active COVID-19. Each CDR3 is given with its conserved first and last residue. The order of the fields is V gene, J gene, clone size, D gene, CDR3 DNA, CDR3 protein. A D gene is named only where the DNA matches it firmly. Only part of the rows carry a size: once, few, many, or a class if the clone is expanded.

TRBV14	TRBJ1-2	-	-	TGTGCCAGCAGCCAAGCCCGAAGGGCAGGGCAGTATGGCTACACCTTC	CASSQARRAGQYGYTF
TRBV2	TRBJ1-2	once	-	TGTGCCAGCAGTGAAGCGCAAGGGGGAGTTACAGGCTACACCTTC	CASSEAQGGVTGYTF
TRBV7-8	TRBJ2-5	-	-	TGTGCCAGCAGTTTCGACTCCCAAGAGACCCAGTACTTC	CASSFDSQETQYF
TRBV11-2	TRBJ2-7	-	TRBD2	TGTGCCAGCAGCTTAGATGGAGTAGCGGGGCTCCCCTACGAGCAGTACTTC	CASSLDGVAGLPYEQYF
TRBV6-6	TRBJ2-5	-	-	TGTGCCAGCAGGACGGGCGGGGAGAGCCAAGAGACCCAGTACTTC	CASRTGGESQETQYF
TRBV15	TRBJ1-1	-	-	TGTGCCACCAGCACCTCCCTAGGCTGGAGGGTTAACACTGAAGCTTTCTTT	CATSTSLGWRVNTEAFF
TRBV29-1	TRBJ2-3	-	TRBD2	TGCAGCGTTGAAGATGGACTAGCGGGCGATACGCAGTATTTT	CSVEDGLAGDTQYF
TRBV2	TRBJ1-2	-	TRBD1	TGTGCCAGCAGCTTGGGACAGCCTCAGACTTATGGCTACACCTTC	CASSLGQPQTYGYTF
TRBV19	TRBJ1-3	-	-	TGTGCCAGTACCGCCCGGGGTCCCGGAAACACCATATATTTT	CASTARGPGNTIYF
TRBV25-1	TRBJ2-2	-	TRBD2	TGTGCCAGTCAGGGGTTTTTGGCGGGAGGGCCCGGCACCGGGGAGCTGTTTTTT	CASQGFLAGGPGTGELFF
TRBV14	TRBJ1-2	-	TRBD1	TGTGCCAGCAGCCAAGTGGGACAGTATGGCTACACCTTC	CASSQVGQYGYTF
TRBV9	TRBJ2-1	-	TRBD2	TGTGCCAGCAGCGTAGGGGACTACACGTACAATGAGCAGTTCTTC	CASSVGDYTYNEQFF
TRBV4-2	TRBJ2-1	-	TRBD2	TGTGCCAGCAGCCATTCCGGCGGGGGGGGAGCTTACAATGAGCAGTTCTTC	CASSHSGGGGAYNEQFF
TRBV13	TRBJ2-3	-	TRBD2	TGTGCCAGCAGCCCCCTAGCGGGCACTAGCACAGATACGCAGTATTTT	CASSPLAGTSTDTQYF
TRBV6-5	TRBJ2-1	-	TRBD2	TGTGCCAGCAGCCGAAGCGGGAAGGAGTTCTTC	CASSRSGKEFF
TRBV11-2	TRBJ2-7	-	TRBD2	TGTGCCAGCAGCTTCAGCGGGGGAGGAACCTACGAGCAGTACTTC	CASSFSGGGTYEQYF
TRBV10-3	TRBJ2-6	-	TRBD1	TGTGCCATCAGCCTGGGACAGAGCTCTGGGGCCAACGTCCTGACTTTC	CAISLGQSSGANVLTF
TRBV4-3	TRBJ2-1	-	TRBD2	TGCGCCAGCAGCCAGACTAGCGGGGTCAGCTCCTACAATGAGCAGTTCTTC	CASSQTSGVSSYNEQFF
TRBV2	TRBJ1-1	-	-	TGTGCCAGCCGAAGTACGGACACTGAAGCTTTCTTT	CASRSTDTEAFF
TRBV5-6	TRBJ2-5	-	TRBD2	TGTGCCAGCAGCCCATCGACTAGCGGGGGCCGCCGGGAGACCCAGTACTTC	CASSPSTSGGRRETQYF
TRBV11-2	TRBJ2-2	-	TRBD2	TGTGCCAGCAGCTTAGACGGCCTCACCTGGGGGGGGAGGGATCCCGGGGAGCTGTTTTTT	CASSLDGLTWGGRDPGELFF
TRBV6-5	TRBJ1-1	-	-	TGTGCCAGCAGAACTTGGGACTTGAACACTGAAGCTTTCTTT	CASRTWDLNTEAFF
TRBV10-3	TRBJ2-7	once	TRBD1	TGTGCCATCAGTGCAGGACGACAGGGCGTTTCCTACGAGCAGTACTTC	CAISAGRQGVSYEQYF
TRBV29-1	TRBJ1-2	-	-	TGCAGCGTTGAATCCCAGGGAACTAACTATGGCTACACCTTC	CSVESQGTNYGYTF
TRBV5-1	TRBJ1-2	few	TRBD1	TGCGCCAGCCGGAGAGAGACAGGGGGCGACTATGGCTACACCTTC	CASRRETGGDYGYTF
TRBV2	TRBJ1-1	-	TRBD1	TGTGCCAGCACTTCCGGACAGGGGGCGACTGCTTTCTTT	CASTSGQGATAFF
TRBV7-9	TRBJ1-2	few	-	TGTGCCAGCAGTTACCTACAAGCGTATGGCTACACCTTC	CASSYLQAYGYTF
TRBV14	TRBJ2-1	-	TRBD2	TGTGCCAGCAGCCAATGGGTGGCGGGGGGGGACAATGAGCAGTTCTTC	CASSQWVAGGDNEQFF
TRBV5-8	TRBJ1-6	-	TRBD1	TGTGCCAGCAGCCTGAAGACAGGGTTAACACCCCTCCACTTT	CASSLKTGLTPLHF
TRBV25-1	TRBJ1-2	-	-	TGTGCCAGCAGAGAGACAACTAACTATGGCTACACCTTC	CASRETTNYGYTF
TRBV6-5	TRBJ1-5	few	TRBD1	TGTGCCAGCTTCTTAGGGGGCTCCTATCAGCCCCAGCATTTT	CASFLGGSYQPQHF
TRBV5-1	TRBJ2-2	-	TRBD2	TGCGCCAGCAGCTTTTCGACTAGCGTAAACGGGGAGCTGTTTTTT	CASSFSTSVNGELFF
TRBV5-4	TRBJ2-1	-	-	TGTGCCAGCACCATGGGGGGGACAGGAGGCTACAATGAGCAGTTCTTC	CASTMGGTGGYNEQFF